Following are 25 T cell receptor beta chains from one sample sequenced in a study of T cells in women clearing cervical HPV infection. Here immunoSEQ multiplex PCR was the method, and the copy in TCRdb shows in-frame clones only, minus some. The sample table includes around 30,000 clones. Input material: blood buffy coat. These TCRs come from a woman between 18 and 75 years old with a cervical HPV16 infection that either progressed to CIN3+ or cleared (not recorded which).

On this clone itself: The CDR3 end falls 3 residues outside the read, so it is completed with the germline J gene. The J gene is TRBJ1-5, the V gene TRBV7-2, with 7 bases aligning to TRBD1. This CDR3 comprises 13 residues. Trimming took 3 bases from V and 6 from J; bases not matched to a gene: 2. Germline V gene data show CDR1 as SGHTA and CDR2 as FQGNSA. The sequenced part of the CDR3 DNA is TGTGCCAGCAGCTTCGACAGGGCTCAGCCC. It codes for CASSFDRAQP. The CDR3 in full is CASSFDRAQPQHF.

Note on this clone: The read finishes 3 residues shy of the CDR3 end, and the germline J gene is used to complete it. The V call is TRBV29-1, the J call TRBJ1-5; D is uncertain. V lost 6 bases to trimming and J lost 4 bases, with 10 bases between them. CDR3 length: 12 residues. Germline-derived CDR1 and CDR2 are SQVTM and ANQGSEA. CDR3 bases read: TGCAGCGTAGCACAGTCTAATCAGCCC. It encodes CSVAQSNQP. The entire CDR3 protein reads CSVAQSNQPQHF.

Of note for this clone: The CDR3 end falls 3 residues outside the read, so it is completed with the germline J gene. The gene calls are TRBV19 and TRBJ2-1, with 9 bases lining up with TRBD2. V trimming: 7 bases; J trimming: 1 base; junction bases outside the gene matches: 11. Germline V gene sequence: CDR1 LNHDA, CDR2 SQIVND (reference sequence). The CDR3 contains 17 residues. The CDR3 sequence: CASTIGGGARSYNEQFF. CDR3 DNA, as far as it was read: TGTGCCAGTACTATCGGCGGGGGGGCTAGGTCCTACAATGAG.

On this clone itself: The missing CDR3 end, 3 residues past where the read stops, is filled in from the germline J gene. V gene TRBV19 combines with J gene TRBJ1-5; 8 bases agree with TRBD1. CDR3 length: 15 residues. Per germline, CDR1 LNHDA and CDR2 SQIVND (reference sequence). After removal of 6 bases from V and 5 bases from J, the junction contained 9 bases not matched to a gene. The CDR3 reads CASRPLDRVDQPQHF. Partial CDR3 DNA: TGTGCCAGTAGGCCCTTGGACAGGGTGGATCAGCCC.

Details on this clone: The read terminates 3 residues ahead of where the CDR3 ends, so the germline J gene completes it. The rearrangement joins TRBV27 to TRBJ2-5; 12 nucleotides agree with TRBD2. Germline V gene data show CDR1 as MNHEY and CDR2 as SMNVEV (reference sequence). V shed 5 bases, J shed 5 bases, and the junction held 9 bases outside the gene matches. This CDR3 comprises 16 residues. Here the CDR3 reads CASSPQLAGGVETQYF. The part of the CDR3 DNA that was read is TGTGCCAGCAGTCCCCAACTAGCGGGGGGTGTGGAGACC.

In the case of this clone: The read terminates 3 residues ahead of where the CDR3 ends, so the germline J gene completes it. The V call is TRBV19, the J call TRBJ1-1; 10 bases map to TRBD1. This CDR3 is 14 amino acids long. Germline V lookup: CDR1 LNHDA, CDR2 SQIVND (reference sequence). V shed 1 base and J 4 bases; nucleotides not matched to a gene: 0. CDR3 residues: CASSIGQGATEAFF. The CDR3 bases that were read are TGTGCCAGTAGTATAGGACAGGGGGCCACTGAA.

As regards this clone: From the germline J gene comes the end of the CDR3, since the read stops 3 residues before it. J is TRBJ2-7 and V is TRBV20-1; 8 positions match TRBD2. V lost 6 bases, J lost 5 bases, and 12 bases stayed unmatched. This CDR3 contains 14 residues. Germline V gene lookup returns CDR1 DFQATT and CDR2 SNEGSKA (reference sequence). CDR3 DNA, as far as it was read: TGCAGTGCCGGTAGCGGGATGGCCTACAACGAG. Its translation is CSAGSGMAYNE. The CDR3 in its entirety is CSAGSGMAYNEQYF.

A remark on this clone: The sequenced fragment ends 3 residues before the CDR3 boundary, so the rest is inferred from the germline J gene. The chain employs TRBV23-1 and TRBJ2-5; tentatively, D is TRBD1 (7 bases). TRBV23-1 counts as an open reading frame of uncertain function. The CDR3 is made up of 14 amino acids. V gave up 7 bases and J gave up 5 bases, with 17 bases separating them. Incomplete CDR3 DNA: TGCGCCAGCACCGCTAGACAGGGACTGGAGACC. It codes for CASTARQGLET. The full CDR3 protein reads CASTARQGLETQYF.

Details on this clone: The sequenced fragment ends 3 residues before the CDR3 boundary, so the rest is inferred from the germline J gene. The genes are TRBV14 and TRBJ2-3, with 13 bases fitting TRBD2. This CDR3 has 19 residues. Germline assignment: CDR1 SGHDN and CDR2 FVKESK. Incomplete CDR3 DNA: TGTGCCAGCAGCCAAGAGGAACTAGCGGGAGGGCTGTGGGAGAATGCG. The encoded protein is CASSQEELAGGLWENA. The full CDR3 protein reads CASSQEELAGGLWENAQYF. The full variable domain, with the rest looked up from reference TRBV14 and TRBJ2-3, is EAGVTQFPSHSVIEKGQTVTLRCDPISGHDNLYWYRRVMGKEIKFLLHFVKESKQDESGMPNNRFLAERTGGTYSTLKVQPAELEDSGVYFCASSQEELAGGLWENAQYFGPGTRLTVL.

Comments on this clone: The read gets to within 3 residues of the CDR3 end, and the germline J gene fills in the rest. The V and J genes are TRBV14 and TRBJ1-2; D gene ambiguous. Germline V gene lookup returns CDR1 SGHDN and CDR2 FVKESK. V lost 1 base to trimming and J lost 3 bases, with 6 bases between them. The CDR3 extends over 13 amino acids. CDR3 loop: CASSQAGYYGYTF. Partial CDR3 DNA: TGTGCCAGCAGCCAAGCAGGATACTATGGC.

About this clone itself: The CDR3 end falls 3 residues outside the read, so it is completed with the germline J gene. V gene TRBV4-1 combines with J gene TRBJ2-3, with 7 nucleotides matching TRBD2. The CDR3 contains 16 residues. After removal of 0 bases from V and 7 bases from J, the junction contained 10 bases not matched to a gene. Germline V lookup: CDR1 MGHRA, CDR2 YSYEKL. The covered CDR3 bases are TGCGCCAGCAGCCAAGAAAGCGGCGGGAGTACAAATACG. This translates into CASSQESGGSTNT. The whole CDR3 is CASSQESGGSTNTQYF.

In the case of this clone: With the read ending 3 residues before the CDR3 end, the germline J gene is used to fill in that end. The chain recombines TRBV7-9 with TRBJ1-1; D remains ambiguous. CDR3 length equals 13 residues. Germline V gene data show CDR1 as SEHNR and CDR2 as FQNEAQ (reference sequence). The V end was cut by 2 bases, the J end by 2 bases, with 6 bases between. The sequenced CDR3 bases are TGTGCCAGCAGCTTAACGGTAAACACTGAA. Translating it yields CASSLTVNTE. The CDR3 in its entirety is CASSLTVNTEAFF.

With respect to this clone: The CDR3 end lies 3 residues beyond the end of the read and is filled in from the germline J gene. The rearrangement uses TRBV2 and TRBJ1-2; a possible D gene is TRBD1 (5 bases). Germline V CDR1 and CDR2: SNHLY, FYNNEI. The CDR3 has 16 amino acids. The CDR3 sequence: CASTLSGGSSYNDYTF. CDR3 DNA, as far as it was read: TGTGCCAGCACCCTAAGTGGGGGGAGCTCCTACAATGAC.

The CDR3 is CASSIGVGTLTYEQYF. CDR3 DNA, as far as it was read: TGTGCCAGTAGTATAGGTGTAGGGACATTGACCTACGAG. This chain connects TRBV19 to TRBJ2-7, with a possible D match to TRBD1 (6 bases). The read stops 3 residues short of the end of the CDR3; the missing end is completed from the germline J gene. This CDR3 is 16 amino acids long. The germline V gene encodes CDR1 LNHDA and CDR2 SQIVND (reference sequence). V gave up 1 base and J gave up 2 bases, with 15 bases separating them. Filled out from reference TRBV19 and TRBJ2-7, the complete variable domain reads DGGITQSPKYLFRKEGQNVTLSCEQNLNHDAMYWYRQDPGQGLRLIYYSQIVNDFQKGDIAEGYSVSREKKESFPLTVTSAQKNPTAFYLCASSIGVGTLTYEQYFGPGTRLTVT.

Concerning this clone itself: The CDR3 end lies 3 residues beyond the end of the read and is filled in from the germline J gene. The chain carries TRBV10-3 and TRBJ2-7; tentatively, D is TRBD2 (5 bases). Germline values: CDR1 ENHRY, CDR2 SYGVKD. The CDR3 totals 12 residues. Trimming took 10 bases from V and 2 from J, leaving 12 bases between them. The CDR3 sequence is CATGRGPYEQYF. The DNA read from the CDR3 is TGTGCCACCGGCCGGGGTCCCTACGAG.

In the case of this clone: The read ends 3 residues shy of where the CDR3 ends; the end is completed using the germline J gene. This chain uses TRBV5-8 with TRBJ1-6; D uncertain. This CDR3 is built from 12 residues. From germline, CDR1 is SGHTS and CDR2 YDEGEE. V lost 2 bases and J 10 bases, leaving 7 bases between the germline ends. The DNA read from the CDR3 is TGTGCCAGCAGCTTAATACAGTCACCC. Translating it yields CASSLIQSP. The CDR3 as a whole reads CASSLIQSPLHF.

To note about this clone: The read terminates 3 residues before the CDR3 end, so the remaining end is supplied by the germline J gene. This sequence joins TRBV7-2 and TRBJ2-7; D not certain. Trimming shortened V by 5 bases and J by 3 bases, and 11 bases separated the two germline ends. Germline-derived CDR1 and CDR2 are SGHTA and FQGNSA. The CDR3 is 13 amino acids. The CDR3 DNA, read in part, is TGTGCCAGCAGCCTCCAACTACTCTACGAG. Its protein product is CASSLQLLYE. The whole CDR3 sequence is CASSLQLLYEQYF.

Details on this clone: The missing CDR3 end, 3 residues past where the read stops, is filled in from the germline J gene. The V call is TRBV2, the J call TRBJ2-7, with 7 bases fitting TRBD1. V shed 6 bases and J 2 bases; nucleotides not matched to a gene: 4. This CDR3 is built from 13 residues. Germline V CDR1 and CDR2: SNHLY, FYNNEI. The chain's CDR3 is CASRRQGPYEQYF. The CDR3 bases that were read are TGTGCCAGCAGACGACAGGGACCCTACGAG.

Regarding this clone: From the germline J gene comes the end of the CDR3, since the read stops 3 residues before it. This chain connects TRBV11-2 to TRBJ2-5; no firm D call. The CDR3 consists of 15 residues. The V end lost 4 bases, the J end lost 0 bases, and 12 bases lay between the germline ends. Germline V gene data show CDR1 as SGHAT and CDR2 as FQNNGV. Here the CDR3 reads CASSSGRVYQETQYF. Incomplete CDR3 DNA: TGTGCCAGCAGCTCCGGTAGGGTGTACCAAGAGACC.

Comment on this clone: The CDR3 goes on 3 residues after the read ends, and that part is filled in from the germline J gene. The V and J genes are TRBV7-6 and TRBJ2-7, with 14 bases fitting TRBD2. Unmatched junction bases numbered 7, after V lost 5 bases and J lost 4 bases. Per the germline V gene, CDR1 is SGHVS and CDR2 is FNYEAQ. This CDR3 comprises 16 residues. This CDR3 reads CASSPGTSGSRYEQYF. The sequenced part of the CDR3 DNA is TGTGCCAGCAGCCCCGGGACTAGCGGGAGTCGATACGAG.

About this clone itself: The CDR3 end lies 3 residues beyond the end of the read and is filled in from the germline J gene. V gene TRBV4-1 combines with J gene TRBJ2-7; 10 bases match TRBD1. Germline lookup yields CDR1 MGHRA and CDR2 YSYEKL. This CDR3 is built from 15 residues. Trimming took 2 bases from V and 4 from J; bases not matched to a gene: 5. The CDR3 spells CASSQTTGGEYEQYF. CDR3 DNA, as far as it was read: TGCGCCAGCAGCCAAACGACAGGGGGCGAGTACGAG.

A note on this clone: Read sequence stops 3 residues before the CDR3 end, and the germline J gene provides the missing end. J is TRBJ1-5 and V is TRBV20-1, with 10 bases lining up with TRBD1. Unmatched junction bases numbered 2, after V lost 5 bases and J lost 4 bases. Germline V gene lookup returns CDR1 DFQATT and CDR2 SNEGSKA (reference sequence). This CDR3 has 13 amino acids. This chain's CDR3 is CSARTGGNQPQHF. CDR3 DNA (partial): TGCAGTGCTCGGACAGGGGGAAATCAGCCC.

Comments on this clone: The read stops 3 residues short of the end of the CDR3; the missing end is completed from the germline J gene. This sequence joins TRBV19 and TRBJ2-4; D is possibly TRBD1 (5 bases). The germline V gene encodes CDR1 LNHDA and CDR2 SQIVND (reference sequence). CDR3 length: 17 residues. V was shortened by 5 bases and J by 6 bases, with 23 bases between the two germline ends. CDR3 residues: CASSGPGRALGINIQYF. The CDR3 DNA, read in part, is TGTGCCAGTAGTGGCCCTGGCAGGGCCTTAGGGATAAACATT.

In the case of this clone: The CDR3 end is not reached by the read, which stops 3 residues before it; the germline J gene fills it in. This chain joins TRBV19 and TRBJ1-4; tentative D call: TRBD1 (6 bases). The CDR3 spans 15 residues. The germline gives CDR1 LNHDA, CDR2 SQIVND (reference sequence). V dropped 10 bases and J dropped 7 bases, with 22 bases sitting between them. This CDR3 reads CATMARGGKVEKLFF. The covered CDR3 bases are TGTGCCACCATGGCCCGTGGGGGCAAAGTTGAAAAA. The full variable domain, with the rest looked up from reference TRBV19 and TRBJ1-4, is DGGITQSPKYLFRKEGQNVTLSCEQNLNHDAMYWYRQDPGQGLRLIYYSQIVNDFQKGDIAEGYSVSREKKESFPLTVTSAQKNPTAFYLCATMARGGKVEKLFFGSGTQLSVL.

A remark on this clone: From the germline J gene comes the end of the CDR3, since the read stops 3 residues before it. The gene calls are TRBV20-1 and TRBJ2-7; 12 bases line up with TRBD2. CDR1 is DFQATT, CDR2 SNEGSKA, per germline (reference sequence). The V gene end was trimmed by 1 base and the J gene end by 2 bases; junction bases not matched to a gene: 0. The CDR3 length is 14 residues. The sequenced part of the CDR3 DNA is TGCAGTGCTAGAGGACTAGCGGGAGCCTACGAG. Amino acid sequence: CSARGLAGAYE. From start to end, the CDR3 is CSARGLAGAYEQYF.